A single T cell receptor beta chain is shown here with its context. The antigen is unknown. This specimen includes other DNA sequences encoding the same CDR3. Enrollment shut out patients with autoimmune disease history or systemic immunosuppression. Clones were sequenced by immunoSEQ multiplex PCR, and TCRdb holds only the in-frame ones, with some missing. The sample has around 70,000 clones, 90% to 95% seen once. This sample is part of a study of OX40 agonist ivuxolimab in advanced cancers. Study-wide background: Three patients, one with hepatocellular carcinoma and two with cutaneous melanoma, achieved partial responses.

The study, taken as a whole, reports: The investigators did not determine what antigen specificity the expanded peripheral T cells had. Relative to CD4+, CD8+ T cells held more expanded clones on average.

Trimming left V 2 bases short and J 7 bases short, with 14 bases between. Per the germline V gene, CDR1 is MNHEY and CDR2 is SVGAGI. The CDR3 extends over 15 amino acids. The chain uses TRBV6-5 and TRBJ2-2; D not resolved. The material was CD4+ or CD8+ T cells sorted from blood, obtained in a trial of the OX40 agonist ivuxolimab. The receptor was isolated from an adult with an advanced solid tumor such as melanoma, head and neck, liver or kidney cancer. For the CDR3, the DNA is TGTGCCAGCAGTTACGGGGAAGTGAACCTCGGGGAGCTGTTTTTT. Protein: CASSYGEVNLGELFF.